The clone carrying this TCR beta chain has only a few counts. V was shortened by 1 base and J by 6 bases, with 8 bases between the two germline ends. The CDR3 contains 13 residues. Per germline, CDR1 SGHRS and CDR2 YFSETQ. This sample is part of a study of beta chain features in type 1 diabetes. Expressed TCRB transcripts were sequenced, since all the RNA that had been isolated was reverse transcribed. The assay was immunoSEQ multiplex PCR, and TCRdb's table has in-frame clones only and misses some. The sample lists under 450,000 clones; approximately 15% were seen once. The specimen was naive CD4+ T cells from blood. The receptor was derived from a young man in good health. V usage is TRBV5-1 and J usage is TRBJ2-1, with D possibly matching TRBD1 (5 bases). The CDR3 sequence is CASSLNRGNEQFF. CDR3 bases: TGCGCCAGCAGCTTGAATAGGGGCAATGAGCAGTTCTTC.